These 18 T cell receptor beta chains were sequenced from one sample in a study of shared clonotypes between healthy human individuals. The data were produced by immunoSEQ multiplex PCR, yet TCRdb's version contains in-frame clones alone and is incomplete. The data show 2 million to 2.5 million clones, roughly 95% seen once. Sequenced input: naive CD4+ T cells sorted from blood. Documented subset: CD45RA+ positively selected. All receptors derive from a man aged 18 to 35 in good health.

As for this clone: The same CDR3 can be traced to other DNA sequences in this sample. The V and J genes are TRBV5-1 and TRBJ2-5, with a weak D call TRBD2 (6 bases). The CDR3 consists of 14 residues. V was clipped by 2 bases and J by 2 bases, with 10 bases between them. The germline V gene has CDR1 SGHRS and CDR2 YFSETQ. CDR3: CASSLGSGQETQYF. For the CDR3, the DNA is TGCGCCAGCAGCTTAGGTAGCGGTCAAGAGACCCAGTACTTC.

This chain links TRBV5-8 with TRBJ1-5, with D perhaps matching TRBD1 (5 bases). In germline, CDR1 is SGHTS, CDR2 YDEGEE. V was trimmed by 3 bases and J by 4 bases, leaving 11 bases between them. The CDR3 runs to 14 residues. The DNA of the CDR3 is TGTGCCAGCAGCTGGGACGGAGGAAATCAGCCCCAGCATTTT. This gives the protein CASSWDGGNQPQHF. The full variable domain, its missing parts supplied by reference TRBV5-8 and TRBJ1-5, is EAGVTQSPTHLIKTRGQQATLRCSPISGHTSVYWYQQALGLGLQFLLWYDEGEERNRGNFPPRFSGRQFPNYSSELNVNALELEDSALYLCASSWDGGNQPQHFGDGTRLSIL.

The chain joins TRBV4-2 to TRBJ1-5, with D perhaps matching TRBD1 (5 bases). Trimming took off 1 base at V and 5 bases at J, with 12 bases between the two ends. This CDR3 is built from 15 residues. Germline V gene sequence: CDR1 LGHNA, CDR2 YNFKEQ. This CDR3 is CASSQAVGVDQPQHF. CDR3 bases: TGTGCCAGCAGCCAAGCGGTGGGGGTAGATCAGCCCCAGCATTTT.

The sample holds one count of this clone. The chain links TRBV7-9 to TRBJ1-3; D is perhaps TRBD1 (6 bases). Per germline, CDR1 SEHNR and CDR2 FQNEAQ (reference sequence). V gave up 3 bases and J gave up 8 bases, with 20 bases separating them. CDR3 length: 16 residues. The CDR3 protein is CASSFWSHREGDTIYF. CDR3 nucleotide sequence: TGTGCCAGCAGCTTTTGGTCCCACAGGGAAGGGGACACCATATATTTT.

The sample holds a few counts of this clone. Other DNA sequences in the sample encode the same CDR3. This sequence joins TRBV25-1 and TRBJ2-1; D is uncertain. V was shortened by 4 bases and J by 2 bases, with 0 bases between the two germline ends. This CDR3 spans 11 amino acids. Per germline, CDR1 MGHDK and CDR2 SYGVNS. CDR3 bases: TGTGCCAGCAGTGCCTACAATGAGCAGTTCTTC. Amino acid sequence: CASSAYNEQFF.

The CDR3 loop is CASSASGLAGGAYEQYF. CDR3 in DNA: TGTGCCAGCAGCGCGTCAGGACTAGCGGGGGGAGCCTACGAGCAGTACTTC. The chain couples TRBV5-4 to TRBJ2-7, with 14 bases lining up with TRBD2. J was trimmed by 2 bases and V by 4 bases; bases with no gene match: 8. CDR1 is SGHNT, CDR2 YYREEE, per germline (reference sequence). This CDR3 region has 17 residues.

V is TRBV28 and J is TRBJ2-7; D is unclear. This CDR3 comprises 13 residues. V gave up 3 bases and J gave up 4 bases, with 10 bases separating them. Germline assignment: CDR1 MDHEN and CDR2 SYDVKM. The chain's CDR3 is CASSFPNIYEQYF. The CDR3 DNA sequence: TGTGCCAGCAGTTTCCCCAATATTTACGAGCAGTACTTC.

The chain couples TRBV27 to TRBJ2-7, with TRBD1 identical over 8 bases. This CDR3 is built from 14 residues. Germline CDR1 and CDR2: MNHEY and SMNVEV (reference sequence). V gave up 6 bases and J gave up 7 bases; unmatched junction bases: 11. The CDR3 DNA reads TGTGCCAGCAGAGGACAGGGAGGAGTAGATGAGCAGTACTTC. It yields the protein CASRGQGGVDEQYF.

The chain employs TRBV6-1 and TRBJ1-2; 8 bases match TRBD1. V lost 5 bases, J lost 3 bases, and 8 bases stayed unmatched. This CDR3 has 15 residues. Germline V CDR1 and CDR2: MNHNS, SASEGT. CDR3 bases: TGTGCCAGCAGTTTCAGGACAGGGTACGACTATGGCTACACCTTC. It yields the protein CASSFRTGYDYGYTF.

CDR3 sequence (DNA): TGTGCCAGCAGGGACAGGGCGAACACCGGGGAGCTGTTTTTT. This sequence encodes CASRDRANTGELFF. This chain links TRBV7-9 with TRBJ2-2, with 8 bases fitting TRBD1. The CDR3 loop spans 14 amino acids. Germline lookup yields CDR1 SEHNR and CDR2 FQNEAQ (reference sequence). The J segment lost 0 bases and the V segment lost 6 bases, leaving 0 bases of the junction unmatched.

The J gene is TRBJ2-7, the V gene TRBV4-3; 9 nucleotides line up with TRBD2. Germline V gene lookup returns CDR1 LGHNA and CDR2 YSLEER. The CDR3 extends over 16 amino acids. V was pared by 0 bases and J by 4 bases, with 7 bases of the junction left unmatched. DNA of the CDR3: TGCGCCAGCAGCCAAGAGGCTAGCGGGATCCCATACGAGCAGTACTTC. It codes for CASSQEASGIPYEQYF.

CDR3 protein: CASSPGERGGETQYF. DNA of the CDR3: TGTGCCAGCTCACCTGGGGAGCGGGGAGGAGAGACCCAGTACTTC. This rearrangement joins TRBV18 to TRBJ2-5, with 7 bases fitting TRBD2. With 3 bases clipped from V and 4 bases from J, the junction kept 8 bases outside the gene matches. Germline loops: CDR1 KGHSH, CDR2 LQKENI. The CDR3 sequence is 15 residues long.

The chain joins TRBV5-1 to TRBJ2-7, with TRBD2 identical over 9 bases. After removal of 5 bases from V and 6 bases from J, the junction contained 9 bases not matched to a gene. The germline gives CDR1 SGHRS, CDR2 YFSETQ. The CDR3 is made up of 14 amino acids. CDR3 sequence (DNA): TGCGCCAGCAGAATAGGACTAGCGAGAATCGAGCAGTACTTC. This codes for CASRIGLARIEQYF. The full variable domain, in which reference TRBV5-1 and TRBJ2-7 provide the parts outside the CDR3, is KAGVTQTPRYLIKTRGQQVTLSCSPISGHRSVSWYQQTPGQGLQFLFEYFSETQRNKGNFPGRFSGRQFSNSRSEMNVSTLELGDSALYLCASRIGLARIEQYFGPGTRLTVT.

J is TRBJ2-5 and V is TRBV2; TRBD1 might be the D (6 bases). The germline V and J ends were trimmed by 1 base and 9 bases, with 15 bases remaining between them. Per the germline V gene, CDR1 is SNHLY and CDR2 is FYNNEI. The CDR3 is made up of 14 amino acids. CDR3 nucleotide sequence: TGTGCCAGCAGTGAAGGGCCAGGGGTGATAGCCCAGTACTTC. As protein: CASSEGPGVIAQYF.

The chain employs TRBV29-1 and TRBJ1-1, with unresolved D. From germline, CDR1 is SQVTM and CDR2 ANQGSEA. Trimming removed 1 base at V and 0 bases at J, with 6 bases between. This CDR3 spans 13 amino acids. The CDR3 DNA follows: TGCAGCGTTGAAGTAGGAATGAACACTGAAGCTTTCTTT. Translation gives CSVEVGMNTEAFF.

The V and J genes are TRBV6-6 and TRBJ2-7; 9 bases map to TRBD1. Germline V gene data show CDR1 as MNHNY and CDR2 as SVGAGI (reference sequence). V shed 8 bases, J shed 0 bases, and the junction held 11 bases outside the gene matches. The CDR3 runs 16 residues. The CDR3 bases are TGTGCCAGCGCCTCCCGGGACAGGGTTCTCTCCTACGAGCAGTACTTC. Amino acid sequence: CASASRDRVLSYEQYF.

This clone was picked up a small number of times. The J gene is TRBJ1-2, the V gene TRBV6-6; no definite D call. V lost 0 bases and J lost 8, with 13 bases in between. Per germline, CDR1 MNHNY and CDR2 SVGAGI (reference sequence). The CDR3 has 14 amino acids. The CDR3 DNA sequence: TGTGCCAGCAGTTACTCTTCGCAGGCTAGCGGCTACACCTTC. Protein product: CASSYSSQASGYTF.

The chain uses TRBV5-4 and TRBJ1-1; 7 positions match TRBD1. The CDR3 has 14 amino acids. After removal of 1 base from V and 4 bases from J, the junction contained 4 bases not matched to a gene. Per the germline V gene, CDR1 is SGHNT and CDR2 is YYREEE (reference sequence). CDR3 loop: CASSLQGEGTEAFF. The CDR3 bases are TGTGCCAGCAGCTTGCAGGGGGAAGGCACTGAAGCTTTCTTT.